This T cell receptor beta chain was sequenced during a study of cytomegalovirus exposure and HLA in healthy donors. The wider study: Among the roughly 400 genotyped donors, 70% to 85% were placed in the Caucasian-associated ancestry cluster. Study conclusions and caveats: DRB1 had the most TCR associations and HLA-C the fewest, a later analysis found, with rates varying by HLA locus. The listing of 160 or so TCR beta chains classed them as cytomegalovirus-associated. In an earlier analysis, productive rearrangement rates for most beta V segments clustered near 87% or 30%.

In the case of this clone: Its antigen is still unknown.

PCR involved 60 Vbeta and 13 Jbeta primers. The data were produced by immunoSEQ multiplex PCR, yet TCRdb's version contains in-frame clones alone and is incomplete. The sample lists 110,000 to 150,000 clones, roughly 72% occurring once. The source is a man in his forties or fifties in good health and CMV-seronegative. The sequenced sample was PBMCs.

For the CDR3, the DNA is TGTGCCTGGAGTGGCGGGACAGATTTTGCGAACACCGGGGAGCTGTTTTTT. The encoded protein is CAWSGGTDFANTGELFF. The J gene is TRBJ2-2, the V gene TRBV30; D perhaps matches TRBD1 (7 bases). The germline V gene has CDR1 GTSNPN and CDR2 SVGIG (reference sequence). Deletions cut 1 base from V and 0 bases from J, with 15 bases between. This CDR3 has 17 amino acids. Combining the CDR3 with reference TRBV30 and TRBJ2-2 gives the whole variable domain SQTIHQWPATLVQPVGSPLSLECTVEGTSNPNLYWYRQAAGRGLQLLFYSVGIGQISSEVPQNLSASRPQDRQFILSSKKLLLSDSGFYLCAWSGGTDFANTGELFFGEGSRLTVL.